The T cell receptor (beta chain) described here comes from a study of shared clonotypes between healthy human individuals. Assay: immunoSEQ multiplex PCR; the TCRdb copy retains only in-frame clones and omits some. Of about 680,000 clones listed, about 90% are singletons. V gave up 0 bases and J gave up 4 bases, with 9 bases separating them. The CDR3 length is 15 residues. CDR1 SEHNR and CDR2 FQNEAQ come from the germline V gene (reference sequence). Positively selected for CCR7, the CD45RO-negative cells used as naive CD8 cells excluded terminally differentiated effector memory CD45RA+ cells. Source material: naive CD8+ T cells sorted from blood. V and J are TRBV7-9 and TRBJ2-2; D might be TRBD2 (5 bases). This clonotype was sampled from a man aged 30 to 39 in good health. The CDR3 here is CASSLAPGVTGELFF. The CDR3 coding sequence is TGTGCCAGCAGCTTAGCGCCCGGGGTCACCGGGGAGCTGTTTTTT. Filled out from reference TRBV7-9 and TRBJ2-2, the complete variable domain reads DTGVSQNPRHKITKRGQNVTFRCDPISEHNRLYWYRQTLGQGPEFLTYFQNEAQLEKSRLLSDRFSAERPKGSFSTLEIQRTEQGDSAMYLCASSLAPGVTGELFFGEGSRLTVL.